Detailed here is one TCR beta chain. These data belong to a study of blood T cell repertoires in COVID-19. Study background: Acute and convalescent COVID-19 samples came from the United States, Italy and Spain.

V lost 2 bases, J lost 10 bases, and 29 bases lay in between. The CDR3 is made up of 17 amino acids. Germline lookup yields CDR1 SQVTM and CDR2 ANQGSEA. The repertoire was sequenced with immunoSEQ multiplex PCR; TCRdb's copy has only in-frame clones and lacks some. Of a few hundred thousand clones in the sample, approximately 90% were seen once. Sequenced input: PBMCs or T cells enriched from blood (not recorded which). V and J are TRBV29-1 and TRBJ1-1; maybe TRBD1 (6 bases). The origin of this receptor is a middle-aged woman who had been exposed to COVID-19. CDR3 protein: CSVEILRTGPSTSVAFF. The CDR3 bases are TGCAGCGTTGAAATCTTACGAACAGGGCCTTCTACATCTGTAGCTTTCTTT.